These 17 T cell receptor beta chains share one sample of origin, sequenced in a study of cytomegalovirus exposure and HLA in healthy donors. The PCR employed 60 Vbeta primers together with 13 Jbeta primers. Clones were read by immunoSEQ multiplex PCR, and TCRdb kept only the in-frame ones, dropping some. The sample contains some 110,000 clones, about 9.4% of which appear only once. Sample: PBMCs. Every receptor here comes from a man aged 40-49 years in good health and CMV-seropositive.

The V and J genes are TRBV5-5 and TRBJ2-3, with D hard to call. Germline-derived CDR1 and CDR2 are SGHKS and YYEKEE (reference sequence). The V gene lost 0 bases and the J gene lost 2 bases, with 10 bases spanning the gap. The length of the CDR3 is 15 residues. CDR3 coding DNA: TGTGCCAGCAGCTTGGATCCTTCCCCCACAGATACGCAGTATTTT. Translating gives CASSLDPSPTDTQYF.

This clone was counted a few times. The V gene is TRBV6-5, the J gene TRBJ2-7; D call uncertain. Between the trimmed V and J ends, which lost 6 bases and 6 bases, there was a span of 12 bases. Germline V gives CDR1 MNHEY, CDR2 SVGAGI. The CDR3 totals 12 residues. The chain's CDR3 is CASSRSGREQYF. CDR3 in DNA: TGTGCCAGCAGCCGCAGTGGTCGCGAGCAGTACTTC.

This chain connects TRBV10-3 to TRBJ2-5; the match to TRBD2 covers 7 bases. The CDR3 has 15 residues. Trimming cost V 10 bases and J 4 bases; bases outside gene matches: 15. CDR1 is ENHRY and CDR2 is SYGVKD in the germline V gene. The DNA of the CDR3 is TGTGCCAACTCTCTCGGGCGGGGGAAGGGAGAGACCCAGTACTTC. It yields the protein CANSLGRGKGETQYF.

The chain uses TRBV4-2 and TRBJ2-3, with D perhaps TRBD2 (6 bases). Germline V lookup: CDR1 LGHNA, CDR2 YNFKEQ. Trimming removed 6 bases from V and 4 bases from J, with 17 bases in between. The CDR3 covers 15 residues. CDR3 amino acids: CASSPAGIFPDTQYF. The CDR3 nucleotides read TGTGCCAGCAGTCCGGCGGGGATTTTCCCAGATACGCAGTATTTT.

This clone was counted only a few times. This chain's CDR3 is CASSLTGQGPSYEQYF. CDR3 in DNA: TGTGCCAGCAGCTTAACCGGACAGGGACCCTCCTACGAGCAGTACTTC. The chain carries TRBV5-4 and TRBJ2-7; TRBD1 matches at 8 bases. The CDR3 consists of 16 residues. V was clipped by 2 bases and J by 0 bases; unmatched bases: 7. The germline gives CDR1 SGHNT, CDR2 YYREEE (reference sequence).

This clone came up many times. The V and J genes are TRBV4-2 and TRBJ2-7; no definite D call. V was shortened by 5 bases and J by 0 bases, with 17 bases between the two germline ends. Germline-derived CDR1 and CDR2 are LGHNA and YNFKEQ. This CDR3 has 16 residues. In DNA form, the CDR3 reads TGTGCCAGCAGCATTGACACGTCCAGGCGCTCCTACGAGCAGTACTTC. Translated, it gives CASSIDTSRRSYEQYF.

The rearrangement joins TRBV4-3 to TRBJ2-1; 8 nucleotides match TRBD2. The V and J ends lost 1 base and 4 bases, in that order; junction bases with no gene match: 3. The length of the CDR3 is 15 residues. Germline V gene sequence: CDR1 LGHNA, CDR2 YSLEER. The DNA for the CDR3 is TGCGCCAGCAGCCAAGGATTAGCGGGGTACAATGAGCAGTTCTTC. The encoded protein is CASSQGLAGYNEQFF.

This clone was observed a few times. V usage is TRBV15 and J usage is TRBJ2-7; tentatively, D is TRBD1 (6 bases). The CDR3 is made up of 15 amino acids. CDR1 LNHNV and CDR2 YYDKDF come from the germline V gene (reference sequence). With 0 bases removed from V and 5 bases from J, the gap between germline ends came to 14 bases. DNA of the CDR3: TGTGCCACCAGCAGAGATTGGACAGAATTGCACGAGCAGTACTTC. Protein sequence: CATSRDWTELHEQYF.

The chain couples TRBV7-9 to TRBJ1-4, with TRBD1 matching 7 bases. The J segment lost 7 bases and the V segment lost 5 bases, leaving 10 bases of the junction unmatched. The CDR3 has 15 residues. Germline CDR1 and CDR2: SEHNR and FQNEAQ (reference sequence). The CDR3 sequence is CASSVYRDSGEKLFF. CDR3 bases: TGTGCCAGCAGCGTTTACCGGGACAGCGGTGAAAAACTGTTTTTT. Full variable domain (remainder filled in from reference TRBV7-9 and TRBJ1-4): DTGVSQNPRHKITKRGQNVTFRCDPISEHNRLYWYRQTLGQGPEFLTYFQNEAQLEKSRLLSDRFSAERPKGSFSTLEIQRTEQGDSAMYLCASSVYRDSGEKLFFGSGTQLSVL.

The V call is TRBV5-1, the J call TRBJ2-1, with 12 bases aligning to TRBD2. Germline V gene lookup returns CDR1 SGHRS and CDR2 YFSETQ. The CDR3 totals 16 residues. Trimming removed 5 bases from V and 10 bases from J; junction bases left unmatched: 13. The CDR3 DNA reads as TGCGCCAGCAGTAGAGTGTCTAGCGGGAGGGTGCGAGAGCAGTTCTTC. Translated: CASSRVSSGRVREQFF.

V gene TRBV4-3 combines with J gene TRBJ2-7; 9 bases align to TRBD1. This CDR3 has 16 amino acids. Trimming cost V 3 bases and J 6 bases; bases outside gene matches: 12. Germline assignment: CDR1 LGHNA and CDR2 YSLEER. The CDR3 is CASSQLPPGQGTEQYF. The DNA of the CDR3 is TGCGCCAGCAGCCAGTTACCACCGGGACAGGGAACCGAGCAGTACTTC.

The rearrangement uses TRBV19 and TRBJ2-2, with D tentatively TRBD2 (6 bases). V gave up 11 bases and J gave up 5 bases, with 15 bases separating them. Germline lookup yields CDR1 LNHDA and CDR2 SQIVND (reference sequence). This CDR3 comprises 13 residues. This chain's CDR3 is CACGNLDTGELFF. CDR3 nucleotide sequence: TGTGCCTGCGGGAATCTTGATACCGGGGAGCTGTTTTTT.

This clone occurred a few times. The J gene is TRBJ1-2, the V gene TRBV29-1, with TRBD1 matching 7 bases. Germline V gene data show CDR1 as SQVTM and CDR2 as ANQGSEA. This CDR3 has 13 amino acids. V dropped 5 bases and J dropped 4; count of bases not matched to a gene: 7. This CDR3 reads CSVRGQVPYGYTF. The CDR3 bases are TGCAGCGTTAGAGGACAGGTGCCCTATGGCTACACCTTC.

This clone was seen ten or more times. The chain couples TRBV2 to TRBJ1-1; weak D call: TRBD1 (5 bases). The germline CDR1 and CDR2 sequences are SNHLY and FYNNEI. Trimming pared 3 bases from V and 5 bases from J, leaving 7 bases between. The CDR3 contains 12 residues. CDR3 protein: CASSDRGTEAFF. CDR3 sequence (DNA): TGTGCCAGCAGTGATCGGGGGACTGAAGCTTTCTTT.

The chain is built from TRBV11-3 and TRBJ1-1; 8 nucleotides line up with TRBD1. Germline lookup yields CDR1 SGHNT and CDR2 YENEEA. V lost 5 bases and J lost 4; bases outside the gene matches: 12. The CDR3 covers 16 residues. This CDR3 reads CASSTGQGKMGTEAFF. CDR3 coding DNA: TGTGCCAGCAGCACCGGACAGGGTAAGATGGGCACTGAAGCTTTCTTT.

The CDR3, as DNA: TGTGCCAGCAGCCCGAACCCAGGATATCAGCCCCAGCATTTT. It encodes CASSPNPGYQPQHF. This rearrangement joins TRBV11-2 to TRBJ1-5; no reliable D call. V was cut by 5 bases and J by 5 bases, with 13 bases left in between. The CDR3 runs to 14 residues. Germline CDR1 is SGHAT and CDR2 is FQNNGV.

This clone was picked up a small number of times. The V and J genes are TRBV7-2 and TRBJ2-7, with D perhaps TRBD2 (6 bases). The germline CDR1 and CDR2 sequences are SGHTA and FQGNSA. V was clipped by 4 bases and J by 2 bases, with 12 bases between them. This CDR3 has 14 amino acids. The CDR3, as DNA: TGTGCCAGCAGCTCGCAGGAGGGCCCCTACGAGCAGTACTTC. The encoded protein is CASSSQEGPYEQYF.